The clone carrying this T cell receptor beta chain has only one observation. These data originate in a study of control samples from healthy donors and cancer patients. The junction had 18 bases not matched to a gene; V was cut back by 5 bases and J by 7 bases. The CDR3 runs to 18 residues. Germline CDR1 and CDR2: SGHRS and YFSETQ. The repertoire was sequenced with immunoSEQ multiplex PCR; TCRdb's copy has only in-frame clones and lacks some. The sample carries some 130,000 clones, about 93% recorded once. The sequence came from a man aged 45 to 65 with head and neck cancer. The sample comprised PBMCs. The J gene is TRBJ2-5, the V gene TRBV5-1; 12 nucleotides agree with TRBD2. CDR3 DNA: TGCGCCAGCAGTTGGGCTAACGGGACTAGCGGGTCGAGGGGGACCCAGTACTTC. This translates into CASSWANGTSGSRGTQYF.